This T cell receptor (beta chain) came from a study of memory CD4+ T cells and cytomegalovirus serostatus. Assay used: immunoSEQ multiplex PCR; TCRdb lists only in-frame clones, some missing. The sample has tens of thousands of clones; approximately 85% are singletons. The CDR3 extends over 16 amino acids. Germline loops: CDR1 MGHRA, CDR2 YSYEKL. The sort gate was single viable CD3+CD4+CD8-CD45RO+ cells for memory CD4+ T cells. Serum IgG to CMV pp150, pp28, p38 and p52 defined serostatus. The material sequenced was memory CD4+ T cells from blood. The clonotype comes from an adult in good health and CMV-seronegative. The chain is built from TRBV4-1 and TRBJ2-5; the D gene is possibly TRBD1 (6 bases). The J call is uncertain, as TRBJ2-7 better fits the DNA end. The CDR3 DNA follows: TGCGCCAGCAGCCAAGATCTGGGGACAACTACCTACGAGCAGTACTTC. Its translation: CASSQDLGTTTYEQYF.